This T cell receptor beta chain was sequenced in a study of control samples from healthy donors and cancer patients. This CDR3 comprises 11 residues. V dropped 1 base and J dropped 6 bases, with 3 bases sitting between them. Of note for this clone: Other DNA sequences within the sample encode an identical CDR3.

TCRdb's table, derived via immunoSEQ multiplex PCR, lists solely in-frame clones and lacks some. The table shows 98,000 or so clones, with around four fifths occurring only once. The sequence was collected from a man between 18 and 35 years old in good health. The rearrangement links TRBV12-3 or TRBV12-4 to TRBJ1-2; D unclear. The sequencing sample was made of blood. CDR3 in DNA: TGTGCCAGCAGTTTAGGGGATGGCTACACCTTC. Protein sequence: CASSLGDGYTF.